This T cell receptor beta chain was recovered during a study of CD8 T cells in ankylosing spondylitis (dated by TCRdb to about 2017). Broadly, across the study: T cell receptor beta repertoires were profiled in healthy donors and ankylosing spondylitis patients so that disease-linked TCR variants could be found. In total, the full study cohort was made up of 108 healthy donors and more than 20 ankylosing spondylitis patients. Peripheral blood was sampled, and synovial fluid was also collected from ankylosing spondylitis patients. Results the study describes overall, beyond this receptor: A CD8+ phenotype was shown by the disease-linked clones, which were found at relatively low frequencies in peripheral blood. The disease-linked clones were reported to be significantly enriched in matched synovial fluid samples from ankylosing spondylitis patients. Some TCR beta motif variants had previously been reported in synovial fluid and blood of reactive arthritis patients, which suggested common disease-initiation mechanisms. A TCR beta motif of several highly homologous amino acid variants appeared characteristic of blood from ankylosing spondylitis patients.

This clonotype was found many times. The antigen it binds to is not known. No base quality information exists; no much larger clone differs at one position. The sequencer was an Illumina HiSeq 2500. TCR beta libraries were prepared by quantitative 5'-RACE with molecular barcodes. As for the original processing: To identify disease-linked TCR variants, a new computational method was used, one built on a probabilistic model of VDJ rearrangement. Clones were called with MiXCR by TCRdb after fastp trimmed the public reads at Q25, and only in-frame beta chains were retained. Every CDR3 protein is listed once, alongside the most common genes and DNA of its rows. These V and J calls rely on TCRdb rather than the paper's analysis. Recorded for this sample are 220,000 or so distinct CDR3 sequences; about 10% of them occurred a single time. The ten most abundant clones make up roughly a fifth of the sample. Reading the germline V gene gives CDR1 SGHRS and CDR2 YFSETQ. V sheds 1 base and J sheds 4 bases, leaving 19 bases between their ends. The CDR3 goes from the cysteine to the phenylalanine over 17 residues. This entry keeps only the CDR3 DNA: 51 bases, framed from base 1.

The clonotype originates from a male donor with ankylosing spondylitis or in good health (not recorded which). The chain was built from TRBV5-1 and TRBJ2-3; a tentative D call is TRBD2 (6 bases match). The sample taken for sequencing was blood, either unsorted or a sorted T cell fraction (not recorded which). The bases read TGCGCCAGCAGCTTGAGCGGGCAGACTCCAATGTCAGATACGCAGTATTTT. It codes for CASSLSGQTPMSDTQYF.